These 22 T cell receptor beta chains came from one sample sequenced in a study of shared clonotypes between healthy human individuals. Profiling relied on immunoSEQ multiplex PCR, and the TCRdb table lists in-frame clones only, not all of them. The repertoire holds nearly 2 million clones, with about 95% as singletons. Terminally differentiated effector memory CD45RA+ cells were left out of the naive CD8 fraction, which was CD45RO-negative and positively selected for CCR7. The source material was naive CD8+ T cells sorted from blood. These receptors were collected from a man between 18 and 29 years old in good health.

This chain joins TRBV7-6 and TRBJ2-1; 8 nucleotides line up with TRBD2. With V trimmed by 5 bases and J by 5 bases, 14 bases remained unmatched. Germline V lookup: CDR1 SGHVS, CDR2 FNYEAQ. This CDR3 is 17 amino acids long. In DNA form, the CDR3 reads TGTGCCAGCAGCCCCAATCCCCGGGGGGGCGTAAACAATGAGCAGTTCTTC. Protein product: CASSPNPRGGVNNEQFF. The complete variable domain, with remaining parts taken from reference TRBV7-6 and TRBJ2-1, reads GAGVSQSPRYKVTKRGQDVALRCDPISGHVSLYWYRQALGQGPEFLTYFNYEAQQDKSGLPNDRFSAERPEGSISTLTIQRTEQRDSAMYRCASSPNPRGGVNNEQFFGPGTRLTVL.

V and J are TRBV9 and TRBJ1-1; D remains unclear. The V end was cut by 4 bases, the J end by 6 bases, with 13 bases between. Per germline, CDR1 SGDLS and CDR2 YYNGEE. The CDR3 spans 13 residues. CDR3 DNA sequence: TGTGCCAGCAGCCCAGGAATAACCCCTGAAGCTTTCTTT. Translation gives CASSPGITPEAFF.

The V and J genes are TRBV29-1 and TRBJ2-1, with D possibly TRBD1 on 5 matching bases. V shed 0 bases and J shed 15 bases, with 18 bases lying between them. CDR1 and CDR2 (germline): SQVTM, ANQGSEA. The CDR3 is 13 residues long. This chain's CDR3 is CSVEDHAGLRLFF. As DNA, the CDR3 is TGCAGCGTTGAAGATCACGCAGGGCTACGTCTGTTCTTC.

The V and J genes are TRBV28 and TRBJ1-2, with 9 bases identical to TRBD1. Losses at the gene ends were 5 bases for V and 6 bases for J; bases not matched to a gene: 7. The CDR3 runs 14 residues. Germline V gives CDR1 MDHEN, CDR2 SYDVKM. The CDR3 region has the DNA TGTGCCAGCAGTCTAACGGGACAGGGAGATGGCTACACCTTC. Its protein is CASSLTGQGDGYTF.

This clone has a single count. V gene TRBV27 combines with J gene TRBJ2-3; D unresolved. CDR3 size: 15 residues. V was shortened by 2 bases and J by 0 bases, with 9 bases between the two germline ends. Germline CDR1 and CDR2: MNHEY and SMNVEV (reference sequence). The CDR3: CASSLVLASTDTQYF. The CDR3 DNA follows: TGTGCCAGCAGTTTAGTCTTAGCTAGCACAGATACGCAGTATTTT.

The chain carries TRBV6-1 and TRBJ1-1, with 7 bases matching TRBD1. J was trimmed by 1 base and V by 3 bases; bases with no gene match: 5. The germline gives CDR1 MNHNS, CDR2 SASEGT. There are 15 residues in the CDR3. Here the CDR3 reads CASSDVRGANTEAFF. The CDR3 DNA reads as TGTGCCAGCAGTGATGTCAGGGGGGCGAACACTGAAGCTTTCTTT.

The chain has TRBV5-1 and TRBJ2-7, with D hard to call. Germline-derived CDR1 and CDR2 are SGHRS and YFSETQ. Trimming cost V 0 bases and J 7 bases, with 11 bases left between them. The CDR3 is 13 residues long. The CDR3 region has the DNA TGCGCCAGCAGCTTGGAAACGAGTGTGGAGCAGTACTTC. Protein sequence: CASSLETSVEQYF.

The CDR3 here is CASSLGDRPMDPYGYTF. In DNA form, the CDR3 reads TGCGCCAGCAGCTTGGGGGACAGACCTATGGACCCCTATGGCTACACCTTC. The chain employs TRBV5-1 and TRBJ1-2; TRBD1 matches at 7 bases. V lost 0 bases to trimming and J lost 4 bases; unmatched junction nucleotides: 12. Germline loops: CDR1 SGHRS, CDR2 YFSETQ. This CDR3 contains 17 residues.

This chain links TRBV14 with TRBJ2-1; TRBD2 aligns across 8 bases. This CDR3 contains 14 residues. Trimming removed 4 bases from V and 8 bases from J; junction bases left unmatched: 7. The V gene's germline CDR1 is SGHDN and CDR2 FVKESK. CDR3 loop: CASSRWTSQDEQFF. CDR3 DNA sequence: TGTGCCAGCAGCCGCTGGACTAGCCAGGATGAGCAGTTCTTC.

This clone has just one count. The CDR3, as DNA: TGTGCCAGCAGCTTAGGGACAGGGAGATACGAGCAGTACTTC. Translating it yields CASSLGTGRYEQYF. The chain couples TRBV7-2 to TRBJ2-7; TRBD1 aligns across 8 bases. Per the germline V gene, CDR1 is SGHTA and CDR2 is FQGNSA. The CDR3 consists of 14 residues. J lost 4 bases, V lost 1 base, and 3 bases had no gene match.

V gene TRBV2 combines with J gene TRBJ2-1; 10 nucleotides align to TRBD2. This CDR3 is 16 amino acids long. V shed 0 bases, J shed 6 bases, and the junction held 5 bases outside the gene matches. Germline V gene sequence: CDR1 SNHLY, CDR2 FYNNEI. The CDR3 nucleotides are TGTGCCAGCAGTGAAGCCTTACTAGCGGGGTTCAATGAGCAGTTCTTC. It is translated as CASSEALLAGFNEQFF.

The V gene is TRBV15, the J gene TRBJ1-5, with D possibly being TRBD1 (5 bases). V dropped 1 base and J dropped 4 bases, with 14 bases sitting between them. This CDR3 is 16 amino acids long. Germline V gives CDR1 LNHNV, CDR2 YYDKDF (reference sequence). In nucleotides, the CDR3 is TGTGCCACCAGCAGAGGGGAGGGGCCGGGAAATCAGCCCCAGCATTTT. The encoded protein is CATSRGEGPGNQPQHF. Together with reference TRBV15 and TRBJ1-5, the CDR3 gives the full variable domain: DAMVIQNPRYQVTQFGKPVTLSCSQTLNHNVMYWYQQKSSQAPKLLFHYYDKDFNNEADTPDNFQSRRPNTSFCFLDIRSPGLGDTAMYLCATSRGEGPGNQPQHFGDGTRLSIL.

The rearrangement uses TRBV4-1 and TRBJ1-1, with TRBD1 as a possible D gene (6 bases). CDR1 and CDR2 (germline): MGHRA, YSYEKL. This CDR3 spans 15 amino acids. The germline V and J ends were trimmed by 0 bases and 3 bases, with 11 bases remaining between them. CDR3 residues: CASSQERGADTEAFF. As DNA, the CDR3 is TGCGCCAGCAGCCAAGAACGGGGGGCGGACACTGAAGCTTTCTTT.

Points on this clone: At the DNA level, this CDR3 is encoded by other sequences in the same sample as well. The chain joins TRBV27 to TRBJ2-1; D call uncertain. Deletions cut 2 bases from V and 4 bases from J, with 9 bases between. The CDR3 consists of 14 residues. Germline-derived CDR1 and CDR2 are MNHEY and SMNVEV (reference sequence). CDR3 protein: CASSLVGSYNEQFF. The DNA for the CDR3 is TGTGCCAGCAGTTTAGTAGGCAGTTACAATGAGCAGTTCTTC.

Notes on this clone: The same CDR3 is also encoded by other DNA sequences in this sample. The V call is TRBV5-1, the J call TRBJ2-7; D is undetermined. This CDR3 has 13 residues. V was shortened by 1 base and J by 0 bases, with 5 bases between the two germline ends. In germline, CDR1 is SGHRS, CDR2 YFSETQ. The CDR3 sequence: CASSLRSSYEQYF. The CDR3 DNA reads TGCGCCAGCAGCTTGCGGAGCTCCTACGAGCAGTACTTC.

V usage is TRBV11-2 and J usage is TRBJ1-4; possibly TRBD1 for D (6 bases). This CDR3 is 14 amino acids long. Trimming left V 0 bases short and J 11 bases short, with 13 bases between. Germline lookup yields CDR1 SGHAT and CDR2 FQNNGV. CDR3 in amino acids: CASSLDRGLRKLFF. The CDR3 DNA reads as TGTGCCAGCAGCTTAGACAGGGGACTCCGGAAACTGTTTTTT. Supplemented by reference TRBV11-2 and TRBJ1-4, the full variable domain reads EAGVAQSPRYKIIEKRQSVAFWCNPISGHATLYWYQQILGQGPKLLIQFQNNGVVDDSQLPKDRFSAERLKGVDSTLKIQPAKLEDSAVYLCASSLDRGLRKLFFGSGTQLSVL.

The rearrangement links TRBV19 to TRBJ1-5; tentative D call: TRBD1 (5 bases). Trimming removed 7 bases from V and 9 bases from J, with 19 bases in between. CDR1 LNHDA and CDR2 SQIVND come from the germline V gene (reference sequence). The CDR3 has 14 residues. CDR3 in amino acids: CASNPGLLLGPQHF. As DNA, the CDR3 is TGTGCCAGTAACCCGGGACTGCTCCTTGGGCCCCAGCATTTT.

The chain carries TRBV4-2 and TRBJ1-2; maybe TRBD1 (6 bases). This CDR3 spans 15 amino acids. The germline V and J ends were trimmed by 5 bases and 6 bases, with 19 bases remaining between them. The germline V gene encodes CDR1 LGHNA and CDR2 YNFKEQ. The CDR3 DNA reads TGTGCCAGCAGCGTTATCGCAGGGGCGGGCAATGGCTACACCTTC. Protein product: CASSVIAGAGNGYTF.

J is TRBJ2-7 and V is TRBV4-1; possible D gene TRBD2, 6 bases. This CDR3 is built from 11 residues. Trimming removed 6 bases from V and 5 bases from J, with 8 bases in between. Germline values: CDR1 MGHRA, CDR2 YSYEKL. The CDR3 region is CASSTGDEQYF. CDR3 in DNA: TGCGCCAGCAGTACGGGGGACGAGCAGTACTTC.

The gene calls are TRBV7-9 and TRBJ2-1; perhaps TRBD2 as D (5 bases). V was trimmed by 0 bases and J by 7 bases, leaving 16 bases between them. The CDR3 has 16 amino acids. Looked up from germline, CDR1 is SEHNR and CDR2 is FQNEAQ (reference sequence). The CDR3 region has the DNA TGTGCCAGCAGCTTAGCGCTAGCACCGAGAGGGAATGAGCAGTTCTTC. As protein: CASSLALAPRGNEQFF.

CDR3 residues: CASSWETGAGAKNIQYF. In nucleotides, the CDR3 is TGTGCCAGCAGCTGGGAGACAGGGGCGGGGGCCAAAAACATTCAGTACTTC. V gene TRBV5-6 combines with J gene TRBJ2-4; TRBD1 aligns across 8 bases. Losses at the gene ends were 3 bases for V and 1 base for J; bases not matched to a gene: 9. Germline V gene lookup returns CDR1 SGHDT and CDR2 YYEEEE. The CDR3 covers 17 residues.

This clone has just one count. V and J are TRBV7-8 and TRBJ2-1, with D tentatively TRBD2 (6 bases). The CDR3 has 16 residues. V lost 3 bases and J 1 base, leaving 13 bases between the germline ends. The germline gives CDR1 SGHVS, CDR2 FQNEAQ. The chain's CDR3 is CASSFTAGSSYNEQFF. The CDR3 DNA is TGTGCCAGCAGCTTTACGGCGGGGTCATCCTACAATGAGCAGTTCTTC.